The 7 T cell receptor beta chains below come from one sample, sequenced in a study of blood T cell repertoires in COVID-19. Method: immunoSEQ multiplex PCR; TCRdb's copy keeps in-frame clones and lacks some. In the table there are around 100,000 clones, 75% to 90% of which are singletons. Input material: peripheral blood. The origin of the receptors is a man older than 75 with acute or convalescent COVID-19.

In DNA, the CDR3 is TGTGCCAGCAGTTCCCACTCCCACTATGGCTACACCTTC. It translates to CASSSHSHYGYTF. The V and J genes are TRBV27 and TRBJ1-2; D remains ambiguous. Germline V gene lookup returns CDR1 MNHEY and CDR2 SMNVEV (reference sequence). V dropped 4 bases and J dropped 3 bases, with 9 bases sitting between them. The CDR3 loop spans 13 amino acids.

V gene TRBV6-2 or TRBV6-3 combines with J gene TRBJ1-1, with 8 bases that match TRBD1. Germline values: CDR1 MNHEY, CDR2 SVGEGT. V dropped 2 bases and J dropped 3; count of bases not matched to a gene: 5. The CDR3 totals 15 residues. DNA for the CDR3: TGTGCCAGCAGTTACCCAGGACAGGGAGACACTGAAGCTTTCTTT. Translated: CASSYPGQGDTEAFF.

The rearrangement links TRBV3-1 (or the pseudogene TRBV3-2) to TRBJ1-2; 10 bases line up with TRBD1. Germline V gene sequence: CDR1 LGHDT, CDR2 YNNKEL (reference sequence). This CDR3 contains 14 residues. Trimming cost V 0 bases and J 8 bases; bases outside gene matches: 3. Written as DNA, the CDR3 is TGTGCCAGCAGCCAAGACGCGACAGGGGGCGGCTACACCTTC. Protein sequence: CASSQDATGGGYTF.

The V call is TRBV24-1, the J call TRBJ2-1; TRBD2 agrees at 13 bases. The germline V gene encodes CDR1 KGHDR and CDR2 SFDVKD. CDR3 length: 15 amino acids. The V gene end was trimmed by 9 bases and the J gene end by 7 bases; junction bases not matched to a gene: 8. CDR3 in DNA: TGTGCCACCTCTACGAGACTAGCGGGAGGAAATGAGCAGTTCTTC. This encodes CATSTRLAGGNEQFF.

The V gene is TRBV12-3 or TRBV12-4, the J gene TRBJ2-7; the D gene is possibly TRBD2 (6 bases). V shed 6 bases and J shed 6 bases, with 12 bases lying between them. The CDR3 runs 12 residues. The CDR3 protein is CASSPGGFEQYF. The CDR3, as DNA: TGTGCCAGCAGCCCTGGAGGGTTCGAGCAGTACTTC.

The gene calls are TRBV19 and TRBJ2-2; D is perhaps TRBD1 (5 bases). Germline values: CDR1 LNHDA, CDR2 SQIVND (reference sequence). The ends were cut back, 6 bases at V and 1 base at J, with 12 bases in the middle. This CDR3 comprises 15 residues. The CDR3 protein is CASSSGHGNTGELFF. CDR3 DNA: TGTGCCAGTAGCTCCGGACATGGGAACACCGGGGAGCTGTTTTTT.

This clone came up once. The V gene is TRBV5-4, the J gene TRBJ2-7; D is possibly TRBD2 (5 bases). The V end was cut by 0 bases, the J end by 3 bases, with 7 bases between. CDR3 length: 13 residues. Germline CDR1 and CDR2: SGHNT and YYREEE (reference sequence). The CDR3 spells CASSLGGLYEQYF. The CDR3 DNA reads as TGTGCCAGCAGCTTGGGAGGGCTCTACGAGCAGTACTTC.